A single sample is the source of the 20 T cell receptor beta chains below, sequenced in a study of T cell repertoires in cytomegalovirus infection. These receptors have no known antigen. One entry per CDR3 protein, called by TCRdb with MiXCR from the reads. The repertoire holds roughly 120,000 distinct CDR3 sequences, with 25% to 35% as singletons. The sample here was CD8+ T cells from cultured PBMCs, taken from culture after CMV antigen stimulation. The receptors were sampled from a human donor in good health (CMV status not recorded). Some clones in this sample may be carry-over from other donors' samples.

The chain links TRBV4-1 to TRBJ1-1; a possible D gene is TRBD1 (6 bases). Trimming removed 2 bases from V and 1 base from J, with 11 bases in between. CDR1 is MGHRA and CDR2 is YSYEKL in the germline V gene. This CDR3 region has 15 residues. The CDR3 protein is CASSQPPGANTEAFF. The CDR3, as DNA: TGCGCCAGCAGCCAACCGCCAGGGGCGAACACTGAAGCTTTCTTT.

The V and J genes are TRBV18 and TRBJ2-5, with D uncertain. The germline V gene encodes CDR1 KGHSH and CDR2 LQKENI. Trimming left V 2 bases short and J 1 base short, with 11 bases between. The length of the CDR3 is 15 residues. The CDR3 DNA sequence: TGTGCCAGCTCACCATTCTCGGGTGTCCAAGAGACCCAGTACTTC. Its protein is CASSPFSGVQETQYF.

This chain connects TRBV15 to TRBJ2-1; 8 bases are a match to TRBD2. V trimming: 5 bases; J trimming: 5 bases; junction bases outside the gene matches: 5. The CDR3 runs to 14 residues. The V gene's germline CDR1 is LNHNV and CDR2 YYDKDF (reference sequence). CDR3 bases: TGTGCCACCAGCCGGACTAGCAGGGACAATGAGCAGTTCTTC. Protein product: CATSRTSRDNEQFF.

The CDR3: CASEPYGILNEQYF. As DNA, the CDR3 is TGTGCCAGCGAACCCTATGGGATTCTGAACGAGCAGTACTTC. The genes are TRBV5-4 and TRBJ2-7; D remains ambiguous. Germline lookup yields CDR1 SGHNT and CDR2 YYREEE (reference sequence). Trimming took off 7 bases at V and 5 bases at J, with 19 bases between the two ends. The CDR3 has 14 residues.

J is TRBJ2-3 and V is TRBV2; 7 positions agree with TRBD2. Germline lookup yields CDR1 SNHLY and CDR2 FYNNEI. The V segment lost 8 bases and the J segment 6 bases; nucleotides outside the gene matches: 14. CDR3 length equals 15 residues. This CDR3 reads CASPEGAGRTDTQYF. CDR3 nucleotide sequence: TGTGCCAGCCCTGAGGGAGCGGGGCGAACCGATACGCAGTATTTT.

DNA of the CDR3: TGTGCCAGCAGCGCCCAGACAGAGTCAGTGAACACTGAAGCTTTCTTT. Its translation: CASSAQTESVNTEAFF. V and J are TRBV11-2 and TRBJ1-1; D possibly corresponds to TRBD1 (5 bases). The CDR3 length is 16 residues. From germline, CDR1 is SGHAT and CDR2 FQNNGV. Trimming took 5 bases from V and 0 from J, leaving 16 bases between them.

This chain links TRBV6-2 or TRBV6-3 with TRBJ2-7; TRBD1 is a possible D gene (6 bases). Trimming pared 6 bases from V and 4 bases from J, leaving 13 bases between. CDR1 and CDR2 from the germline V gene are MNHEY and SVGEGT. This CDR3 is 13 amino acids long. This CDR3 reads CASRPDSLYEQYF. The CDR3 DNA is TGTGCCAGCAGACCGGACAGCCTATACGAGCAGTACTTC.

This clonotype was seen only a few times. The chain joins TRBV7-2 to TRBJ2-7; 7 bases line up with TRBD1. Trimming removed 3 bases from V and 2 bases from J; junction bases left unmatched: 4. This CDR3 spans 14 amino acids. Germline V lookup: CDR1 SGHTA, CDR2 FQGNSA. The CDR3 nucleotides are TGTGCCAGCAGCTTTAGGGGGCCTACCTACGAGCAGTACTTC. The encoded protein is CASSFRGPTYEQYF.

Ten or more counts support this clonotype. The J gene is TRBJ1-1, the V gene TRBV19, with 8 bases aligning to TRBD1. The V segment lost 5 bases and the J segment 5 bases; nucleotides outside the gene matches: 4. This CDR3 spans 13 amino acids. The germline gives CDR1 LNHDA, CDR2 SQIVND (reference sequence). In nucleotides, the CDR3 is TGTGCCAGTAGTCCATGGACAGGGACTGAAGCTTTCTTT. Amino acid sequence: CASSPWTGTEAFF.

This clonotype was picked up a small number of times. The chain carries TRBV7-6 and TRBJ2-3, with no clear D. The V gene lost 4 bases and the J gene lost 4 bases, with 9 bases spanning the gap. Germline V gene sequence: CDR1 SGHVS, CDR2 FNYEAQ. The length of the CDR3 is 13 residues. The CDR3 DNA sequence: TGTGCCAGCAGCTCCTTTGTTGCAGATACGCAGTATTTT. Translating it yields CASSSFVADTQYF.

This rearrangement joins TRBV12-3 or TRBV12-4 to TRBJ1-3; no reliable D call. The CDR3 contains 16 residues. The V and J ends lost 4 bases and 0 bases respectively, with 13 bases between them. Here the CDR3 reads CASSSAGRYSGNTIYF. The CDR3 DNA reads TGTGCCAGCAGTTCCGCCGGACGGTACTCTGGAAACACCATATATTTT.

This clonotype has more than one count but fewer than ten. The gene calls are TRBV11-1 and TRBJ2-1, with 9 bases identical to TRBD2. The CDR3 runs to 13 residues. The V segment lost 3 bases and the J segment 8 bases; nucleotides outside the gene matches: 2. Germline CDR1 SGHAT, CDR2 FQDESV (reference sequence). Here the CDR3 DNA reads TGTGCCAGCAGCTTCGGACTAGCGTATGAGCAGTTCTTC. Translation: CASSFGLAYEQFF.

The CDR3 nucleotides are TGTGCCAGCAGCTTAGGTCCAATTACCGGGACAGAATATGGCACCTTC. Translation: CASSLGPITGTEYGTF. The chain employs TRBV7-4 and TRBJ1-2; TRBD1 matches at 7 bases. The CDR3 is made up of 16 amino acids. The germline CDR1 and CDR2 sequences are SGHVT and SQSDAQ. Trimming at V came to 1 base and at J to 13 bases, leaving 18 bases not matched to a gene.

The chain combines TRBV28 with TRBJ2-7, with D possibly being TRBD1 (5 bases). Deletions cut 6 bases from V and 5 bases from J, with 14 bases between. This CDR3 has 13 amino acids. CDR1 is MDHEN, CDR2 SYDVKM, per germline. The CDR3 protein is CASRTTGVNEQYF. The CDR3 nucleotides read TGTGCCAGCAGGACCACAGGTGTCAACGAGCAGTACTTC.

A few counts support this clonotype. V gene TRBV2 combines with J gene TRBJ1-1, with D tentatively TRBD1 (6 bases). The CDR3 is 15 amino acids. Deletions cut 4 bases from V and 0 bases from J, with 12 bases between. Germline lookup yields CDR1 SNHLY and CDR2 FYNNEI. The CDR3 DNA follows: TGTGCCAGCAGTGGCGGGGGGCCAATGAACACTGAAGCTTTCTTT. This gives the protein CASSGGGPMNTEAFF.

For this clonotype: Being one base from a much bigger clone, this may be a read error. The V and J genes are TRBV7-2 and TRBJ2-2; 9 nucleotides line up with TRBD2. The CDR3 extends over 14 amino acids. Germline assignment: CDR1 SGHTA and CDR2 FQGNSA. CDR3 loop: CATSGLADTGELSF. The CDR3 DNA reads as TGTGCCACCTCGGGACTAGCTGACACCGGGGAGCTGTCTTTT.

The chain carries TRBV11-2 and TRBJ2-2; the D is unclear. With 5 bases removed from V and 3 bases from J, the gap between germline ends came to 13 bases. This CDR3 comprises 15 residues. The V gene's germline CDR1 is SGHAT and CDR2 FQNNGV. CDR3 sequence: CASSPFIPHTGELFF. The CDR3 DNA reads as TGTGCCAGCAGCCCATTTATACCACACACCGGGGAGCTGTTTTTT.

This clonotype was seen a handful of times. The chain uses TRBV28 and TRBJ2-3, with D maybe TRBD2 (5 bases). Trimming pared 11 bases from V and 5 bases from J, leaving 20 bases between. The CDR3 is 14 residues long. CDR1 is MDHEN, CDR2 SYDVKM, per germline. Here the CDR3 reads CAGSGPPGLDTQYF. The CDR3 DNA sequence: TGTGCCGGAAGCGGACCTCCGGGTTTAGATACGCAGTATTTT.

This clonotype was seen once. The J gene is TRBJ1-2, the V gene TRBV13; TRBD1 is a possible D gene (5 bases). CDR1 is PRHDT, CDR2 FYEKMQ, per germline (reference sequence). The ends were cut back, 5 bases at V and 8 bases at J, with 24 bases in the middle. CDR3 size: 16 residues. The CDR3 sequence is CASSPGGGQYYGGYTF. CDR3 sequence (DNA): TGTGCCAGCAGCCCCGGCGGTGGACAATACTATGGAGGCTACACCTTC.

This rearrangement joins TRBV6-8 to TRBJ2-5; tentative D call: TRBD1 (6 bases). The germline V gene encodes CDR1 MNHGY and CDR2 SAAAGT. Trimming cost V 10 bases and J 4 bases, with 7 bases left between them. The CDR3 has 10 amino acids. The CDR3 here is CATRGETQYF. In DNA form, the CDR3 reads TGTGCCACCAGGGGAGAGACCCAGTACTTC.